This T cell receptor (beta chain) was recorded in a study of control samples from healthy donors and cancer patients. Germline V CDR1 and CDR2: SQVTM, ANQGSEA. The CDR3 sequence is 12 residues long. The V gene lost 2 bases and the J gene lost 4 bases, with 9 bases spanning the gap. The table came from immunoSEQ multiplex PCR; TCRdb's copy has only in-frame clones and leaves some out. This table has 150,000 or so clones, 93% appearing once. The origin of this receptor is a young man in good health. The chain carries TRBV29-1 and TRBJ2-7; D gene ambiguous. The sequencing sample was made of blood. The CDR3 region is CSVEKDTYEQYF. CDR3 in DNA: TGCAGCGTTGAAAAAGACACTTACGAGCAGTACTTC.